This T cell receptor beta chain was sequenced during a study of T cell clones after liver transplantation. The study, taken as a whole, reports: In most of the 8 subjects, circulating graft-donor-reactive CD4 TCRbeta sequences fell significantly after transplant.

Trimming took off 7 bases at V and 2 bases at J, with 12 bases between the two ends. The germline V gene encodes CDR1 LNHDA and CDR2 SQIVND (reference sequence). This CDR3 comprises 14 residues. Libraries were prepared by immunoSEQ multiplex PCR; TCRdb keeps only in-frame clonotypes and omits some of them. This table has roughly 80,000 clones, over 65% appearing once. About this clone: The antigen remains undetermined.

The sequencing here drew on CD4+ T cells from blood, taken at the 22-month timepoint. V is TRBV19 and J is TRBJ1-5, with D unclear. This clonotype originated in a human patient who received a liver transplant. The graft donor may have contributed some T cells. The CDR3 sequence is CASTGPGGNQPQHF. Written as DNA, the CDR3 is TGTGCCAGTACCGGACCCGGGGGCAATCAGCCCCAGCATTTT.